Sequencing of this T cell receptor beta chain was carried out in a study of shared clonotypes between healthy human individuals (dated by TCRdb to 2018 to 2020). Background for the entire study: A couple of women and a few men aged 18 to 49 years were included in the cohort. Per donor, three plates each were used for CD4 naive and CD4 memory, two for CD8 naive, and one for CD8 memory. To estimate repertoire size and how much clonotype sharing occurs between individuals, the study deeply sequenced the blood TCR repertoires of several healthy adults. Libraries were prepared and TCR repertoires were sequenced by different laboratories using diverse techniques, in order to increase sequencing depth and limit assay-specific biases. Per donor, leukapheresis produced somewhere between about 0.94 and 8.9 billion PBMCs.

Results the study describes overall, beyond this receptor: Even with the large sequencing depth, rarefaction of the sorted-subset datasets indicated that sequencing was incomplete. Sampling was restricted to blood, and TCR repertoires in tissue are likely to differ from TCR repertoires in blood. Compared with non-shared clonotypes, the clonotypes found in all four sorted-subset donors had higher generation probabilities. The small number of donors limited the genetic and exposure-history diversity represented. Based on pairwise subsampling, the degree of clonotype sharing among donors was expected to be affected by sequencing depth. When a handful of donors were compared, the shared fraction of clonotypes was around 5% for naive CD4, more than 3% for naive CD8, about 2.5% for memory CD4, and less than 0.45% for memory CD8. Naive subsets generally had larger estimated clonotype richness than memory subsets did.

TCR CDR3 regions were amplified from genomic DNA by multiplex PCR using the deep immunoSEQ assay. Extracted genomic DNA from each cell subset was spread evenly across all wells of several immunoSEQ 96-well plates, with each plate serving as a replicate. For sorted subsets, about 0.2 ug genomic DNA, equal to tens of thousands of T cell genomes, was loaded into each replicate PCR. The purified libraries were quantified using a Qubit 3.0 fluorometer, sized with a Bioanalyzer 2100, and then quantified again using the KAPA Library Quantification kit. Each immunoSEQ 96-well plate was sequenced on its own single-read 150-cycle Illumina NextSeq 550 flow cell. In the source study's methods: Because the immunoSEQ output included only junctional sequences and no quality scores, the filtering could not be the same as the filtering used for full-length reads. Sequences were annotated with PyIR, a Python wrapper for IgBLAST v1.9, and V/J genes and CDR3 were assigned using IMGT germline references. Reads with weak V/J assignments (E-value above 1e-6), missing CDR3, stop codons, out-of-frame junctions, or ambiguous translated residues were removed. V3J clonotypes were defined by identical inferred V gene, J gene, and CDR3 amino acid sequence. The percentage overlap between two repertoires was calculated by dividing the number of shared unique clonotypes by the size of the smaller repertoire. Richness of each repertoire was evaluated using RTK rarefaction, the Chao1 estimator, and Recon v2.1 estimates of unobserved clonotypes. Generation probabilities were computed with OLGA for all TCRbeta clonotypes obtained by the gDNA method from a few donors. This is the immuneACCESS table as TCRdb keeps it, with only in-frame sequences that have V and J called. A part of the clones is gone; compared with another copy, unresolved V genes explain less than half, and the rest is unexplained. V, J and clone size reflect that table, while D and trimming were determined from the DNA. The sample contains roughly 770,000 clones, approximately 97% of them found a single time. The ten largest clones capture less than 0.25% of the sample.

Comments on this clone: Which antigen it targets is not known. No qualities accompany the bases; no much larger clone lies one base away. Distinct nucleotide sequences in the sample also encode this CDR3.

For the CD8 naive samples, CD45RO-negative cells were positively selected for CCR7, yielding a CD45RA+CCR7+ population from which TemRA cells were excluded. The donors were healthy, HIV-negative adults who had no recently reported acute infections or vaccinations. Every donor was a Caucasian adult residing in Nashville, Tennessee, USA. After blood collection by leukapheresis, PBMCs were isolated using Ficoll-Histopaque density gradient centrifugation and then cryopreserved in the vapor phase of liquid nitrogen. Analytical flow cytometry was used to check the purity and quantity of every magnetically sorted T cell population. Genomic DNA was isolated from every sorted fraction and measured by UV absorbance on a Nanodrop 2000c. This clonotype was obtained from a young man in good health. Sequencing was done on a sample of naive CD8+ T cells sorted from blood. The cell subset or site label on this specimen signifies: CD45RA+CCR7+.

CDR3 protein: CASSFRQGSTDTQYF. The DNA sequence is given as TGCGCCAGCAGCTTTCGACAGGGGAGCACAGATACGCAGTATTTT. The rearrangement joined TRBV5-1 to TRBJ2-3; the junction holds 8 bases that match TRBD1. The germline V end is reduced by 2 bases and the J end by 0 bases; junction bases left unmatched: 2. From a lookup of the germline V gene, CDR1 and CDR2 are SGHRS and YFSETQ. From its cysteine to its phenylalanine, the CDR3 spans 15 amino acids. The retained sequence is limited to the CDR3, 45 bases, with the frame set at the first base.